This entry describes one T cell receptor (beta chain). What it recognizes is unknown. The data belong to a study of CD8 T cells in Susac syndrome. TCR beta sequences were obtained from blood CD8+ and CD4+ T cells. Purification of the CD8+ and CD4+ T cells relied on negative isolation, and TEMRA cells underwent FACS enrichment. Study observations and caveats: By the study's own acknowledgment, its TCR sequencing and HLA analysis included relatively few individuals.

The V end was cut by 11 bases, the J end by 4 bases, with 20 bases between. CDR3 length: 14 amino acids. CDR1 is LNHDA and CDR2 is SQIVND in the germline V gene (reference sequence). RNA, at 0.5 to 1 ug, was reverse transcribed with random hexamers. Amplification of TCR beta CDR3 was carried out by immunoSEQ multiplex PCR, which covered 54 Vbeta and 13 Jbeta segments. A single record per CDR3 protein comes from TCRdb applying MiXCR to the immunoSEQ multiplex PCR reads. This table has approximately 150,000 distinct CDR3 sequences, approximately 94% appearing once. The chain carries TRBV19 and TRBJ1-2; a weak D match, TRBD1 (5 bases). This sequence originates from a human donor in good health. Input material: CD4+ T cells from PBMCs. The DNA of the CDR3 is TGTGCCTGCGGTCGACAGACTTTTGGCTATGGCTACACCTTC. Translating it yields CACGRQTFGYGYTF. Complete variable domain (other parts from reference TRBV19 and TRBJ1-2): DGGITQSPKYLFRKEGQNVTLSCEQNLNHDAMYWYRQDPGQGLRLIYYSQIVNDFQKGDIAEGYSVSREKKESFPLTVTSAQKNPTAFYLCACGRQTFGYGYTFGSGTRLTVV.